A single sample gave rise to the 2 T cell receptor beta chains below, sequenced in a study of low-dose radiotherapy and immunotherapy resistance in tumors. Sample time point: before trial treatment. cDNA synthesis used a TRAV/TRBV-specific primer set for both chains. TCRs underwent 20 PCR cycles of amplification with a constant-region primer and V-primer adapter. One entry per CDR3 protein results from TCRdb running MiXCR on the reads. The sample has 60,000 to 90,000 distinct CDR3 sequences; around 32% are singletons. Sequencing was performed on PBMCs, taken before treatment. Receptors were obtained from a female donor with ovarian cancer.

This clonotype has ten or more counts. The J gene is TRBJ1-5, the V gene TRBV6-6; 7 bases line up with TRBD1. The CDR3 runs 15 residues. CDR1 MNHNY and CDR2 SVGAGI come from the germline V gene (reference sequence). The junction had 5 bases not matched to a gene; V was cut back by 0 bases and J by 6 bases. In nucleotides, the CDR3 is TGTGCCAGCAGTTACTCTGGACAGGCGGGTCAGCCCCAGCATTTT. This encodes CASSYSGQAGQPQHF.

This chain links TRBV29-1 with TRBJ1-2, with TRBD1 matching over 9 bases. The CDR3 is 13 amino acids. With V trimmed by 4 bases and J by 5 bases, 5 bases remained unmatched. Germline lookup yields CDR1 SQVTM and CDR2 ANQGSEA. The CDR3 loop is CSVGGGQGYGYTF. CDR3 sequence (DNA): TGCAGCGTTGGGGGGGGACAGGGTTATGGCTACACCTTC.